These 10 T cell receptor beta chains came from one sample sequenced in a study of CD8+ T cells in alopecia areata. As the sequencing template, cDNA was produced by extracting RNA and reverse transcribing it. TCRdb's copy holds only in-frame clones and misses some; the assay was immunoSEQ multiplex PCR. The profile shows some 130,000 clones, around 49% of them singletons. Sequencing used CD8+ T cells sorted from blood, obtained at week 0. Receptor source: a human donor with alopecia areata.

The V call is TRBV19, the J call TRBJ2-1; D might be TRBD2 (6 bases). Germline V CDR1 and CDR2: LNHDA, SQIVND (reference sequence). V lost 1 base and J 4 bases, leaving 11 bases between the germline ends. This CDR3 has 15 residues. CDR3 residues: CASSIVPGEYNEQFF. The CDR3 DNA sequence: TGTGCCAGTAGTATAGTGCCGGGGGAATACAATGAGCAGTTCTTC.

For this clone: The junction does not match germline at one end; this may be a read error. The rearrangement joins TRBV30 to TRBJ1-1; weak D call: TRBD1 (5 bases). Germline CDR1 GTSNPN, CDR2 SVGIG (reference sequence). This CDR3 has 14 residues. CDR3 loop: CAWNPGTANIEAFF. The CDR3 region has the DNA TGTGCCTGGAATCCCGGGACCGCGAACATTGAAGCTTTCTTT. The full variable domain, in which reference TRBV30 and TRBJ1-1 provide the parts outside the CDR3, is SQTIHQWPATLVQPVGSPLSLECTVEGTSNPNLYWYRQAAGRGLQLLFYSVGIGQISSEVPQNLSASRPQDRQFILSSKKLLLSDSGFYLCAWNPGTANIEAFFGQGTRLTVV.

Only one count was recorded for this clone. The chain couples TRBV4-1 to TRBJ2-4, with 7 positions matching TRBD1. The V segment lost 1 base and the J segment 8 bases; nucleotides outside the gene matches: 8. The CDR3 loop spans 15 amino acids. Germline assignment: CDR1 MGHRA and CDR2 YSYEKL. The CDR3 bases are TGCGCCAGCAGCCAAGCCGAGTTGACAGGGCACATTCAGTACTTC. Translation: CASSQAELTGHIQYF.

The V and J genes are TRBV5-6 and TRBJ2-3; 13 positions match TRBD2. V dropped 5 bases and J dropped 6; count of bases not matched to a gene: 9. CDR1 is SGHDT and CDR2 is YYEEEE in the germline V gene. The CDR3 has 16 amino acids. CDR3 sequence reads: CASRSTSGGAVDTQYF. The CDR3 bases are TGTGCCAGCAGATCAACTAGCGGGGGGGCCGTTGATACGCAGTATTTT.

The V gene is TRBV29-1, the J gene TRBJ1-2; D not resolved. The CDR3 length is 13 residues. V gave up 1 base and J gave up 0 bases, with 6 bases separating them. CDR1 SQVTM and CDR2 ANQGSEA come from the germline V gene. The CDR3 reads CSVEAESNYGYTF. The CDR3 DNA reads as TGCAGCGTTGAAGCGGAGTCTAACTATGGCTACACCTTC. Full variable domain (missing parts from reference TRBV29-1 and TRBJ1-2): SAVISQKPSRDICQRGTSLTIQCQVDSQVTMMFWYRQQPGQSLTLIATANQGSEATYESGFVIDKFPISRPNLTFSTLTVSNMSPEDSSIYLCSVEAESNYGYTFGSGTRLTVV.

This clone was detected only a few times. The V gene is TRBV2, the J gene TRBJ1-4; no firm D call. The CDR3 has 13 amino acids. The V and J ends lost 7 bases and 4 bases respectively, with 10 bases between them. Germline loops: CDR1 SNHLY, CDR2 FYNNEI. The CDR3 nucleotides are TGTGCCAGCATTCCACGGAATAATGAAAAACTGTTTTTT. It specifies CASIPRNNEKLFF.

The genes are TRBV30 and TRBJ1-1; D not resolved. Deletions cut 4 bases from V and 7 bases from J, with 7 bases between. Germline assignment: CDR1 GTSNPN and CDR2 SVGIG (reference sequence). There are 10 residues in the CDR3. CDR3 residues: CAWIPLEAFF. The CDR3, as DNA: TGTGCCTGGATCCCGCTTGAAGCTTTCTTT.

CDR3 residues: CSVGQGSSSYNEQFF. CDR3 bases: TGCAGCGTTGGACAGGGGTCAAGCTCCTACAATGAGCAGTTCTTC. This chain links TRBV29-1 with TRBJ2-1, with TRBD1 matching 8 bases. The germline CDR1 and CDR2 sequences are SQVTM and ANQGSEA. V was clipped by 4 bases and J by 0 bases; unmatched bases: 5. CDR3 length: 15 amino acids.

The V call is TRBV9, the J call TRBJ2-5; D is unresolved. Trimming shortened V by 0 bases and J by 5 bases, and 14 bases separated the two germline ends. Germline V gene lookup returns CDR1 SGDLS and CDR2 YYNGEE. The CDR3 runs to 15 residues. The CDR3 loop reads CASSVGGLSEETQYF. The CDR3 coding sequence is TGTGCCAGCAGCGTAGGTGGGCTCTCCGAGGAGACCCAGTACTTC. Using reference TRBV9 and TRBJ2-5 for the parts outside the CDR3, the full variable domain is DSGVTQTPKHLITATGQRVTLRCSPRSGDLSVYWYQQSLDQGLQFLIQYYNGEERAKGNILERFSAQQFPDLHSELNLSSLELGDSALYFCASSVGGLSEETQYFGPGTRLLVL.

The CDR3 loop is CASSYGTDGANVLTF. The CDR3 DNA sequence: TGTGCCAGCAGTTATGGAACGGACGGGGCCAACGTCCTGACTTTC. V is TRBV6-5 and J is TRBJ2-6, with D unclear. Germline V lookup: CDR1 MNHEY, CDR2 SVGAGI. The CDR3 sequence is 15 residues long. Trimming cost V 3 bases and J 4 bases, with 10 bases left between them.